A single sample is the source of the 27 T cell receptor beta chains below, sequenced in a study of early T cells in non-severe SARS-CoV-2 infection. TCRdb processed the 5' RACE reads anew with MiXCR; each CDR3 protein has one entry. Here the sample spans 32,000 or so distinct CDR3 sequences, 5% being singletons. Input material: whole blood. Receptors originate from an adult who was a healthcare worker with PCR-confirmed SARS-CoV-2 infection or an uninfected control (not recorded which).

CDR3 protein: CASSSTGTEGNTIYF. In DNA form, the CDR3 reads TGTGCCAGCAGCTCCACCGGGACAGAGGGTAACACCATATATTTT. This chain connects TRBV7-9 to TRBJ1-3; 7 bases agree with TRBD1. Germline V gives CDR1 SEHNR, CDR2 FQNEAQ (reference sequence). The CDR3 has 15 residues. The V segment lost 4 bases and the J segment 7 bases; nucleotides outside the gene matches: 10.

This CDR3 is CASSPPDRSNNEQFF. The CDR3 DNA reads TGTGCCAGCAGTCCACCCGACAGGTCTAACAATGAGCAGTTCTTC. V and J are TRBV12-3 or TRBV12-4 and TRBJ2-1; D may be TRBD1 (6 bases). The CDR3 loop spans 15 amino acids. With 5 bases removed from V and 5 bases from J, the gap between germline ends came to 16 bases.

This clonotype was detected only a few times. V is TRBV28 and J is TRBJ2-1; D possibly corresponds to TRBD2 (6 bases). Germline assignment: CDR1 MDHEN and CDR2 SYDVKM. Between the trimmed V and J ends, which lost 7 bases and 4 bases, there was a span of 11 bases. This CDR3 comprises 13 residues. CDR3 protein: CASTIGTYNEQFF. Here the CDR3 DNA reads TGTGCCAGCACTATAGGGACTTACAATGAGCAGTTCTTC.

The chain uses TRBV9 and TRBJ1-4, with 8 positions matching TRBD1. The V and J ends lost 0 bases and 4 bases, in that order; junction bases with no gene match: 5. CDR1 SGDLS and CDR2 YYNGEE come from the germline V gene. The CDR3 is 16 residues long. CDR3 sequence: CASSVGVGTGNEKLFF. In DNA, the CDR3 is TGTGCCAGCAGCGTAGGGGTCGGGACAGGTAATGAAAAACTGTTTTTT.

This clonotype was counted ten times or more. This chain links TRBV5-1 with TRBJ1-2; no firm D call. CDR1 and CDR2 from the germline V gene are SGHRS and YFSETQ. V was trimmed by 3 bases and J by 4 bases, leaving 13 bases between them. The CDR3 runs 14 residues. CDR3 coding DNA: TGCGCCAGCAGCTCCGAAAAGAGGTTCTATGGCTACACCTTC. This encodes CASSSEKRFYGYTF.

This clonotype has ten or more counts. The CDR3 here is CASSLRDRGVSEQYF. For the CDR3, the DNA is TGTGCCAGCTCACTCCGGGACAGGGGGGTAAGCGAGCAGTACTTC. The chain is built from TRBV18 and TRBJ2-7, with 11 bases that match TRBD1. CDR1 and CDR2 from the germline V gene are KGHSH and LQKENI. V was clipped by 4 bases and J by 6 bases; unmatched bases: 8. The CDR3 loop spans 15 amino acids.

This sequence joins TRBV29-1 and TRBJ2-3, with TRBD2 identical over 9 bases. The trim removed 7 bases at V and 0 bases at J, leaving 8 bases unmatched. The CDR3 extends over 15 amino acids. Germline-derived CDR1 and CDR2 are SQVTM and ANQGSEA. The CDR3 loop is CSATSSGASTDTQYF. The CDR3 DNA is TGCAGCGCCACCTCTAGCGGGGCAAGCACAGATACGCAGTATTTT.

The chain carries TRBV20-1 and TRBJ2-5, with 7 bases lining up with TRBD2. Looked up from germline, CDR1 is DFQATT and CDR2 is SNEGSKA (reference sequence). This CDR3 is 15 amino acids long. The V segment lost 3 bases and the J segment 0 bases; nucleotides outside the gene matches: 7. The chain's CDR3 is CSASSGGGNQETQYF. For the CDR3, the DNA is TGCAGTGCTAGTAGTGGCGGGGGTAACCAAGAGACCCAGTACTTC.

This clonotype has ten or more counts. The rearrangement links TRBV7-9 to TRBJ2-3, with 7 bases matching TRBD2. The CDR3 totals 16 residues. The V segment lost 2 bases and the J segment 0 bases; nucleotides outside the gene matches: 5. Germline V CDR1 and CDR2: SEHNR, FQNEAQ (reference sequence). CDR3: CASSLWGGGSTDTQYF. In nucleotides, the CDR3 is TGTGCCAGCAGCTTATGGGGCGGGGGTAGCACAGATACGCAGTATTTT.

At least ten counts were recorded for this clonotype. V usage is TRBV21-1 and J usage is TRBJ1-2. TRBV21-1 is a pseudogene locus. The CDR3 has 15 amino acids. CDR3: CASSKAWEWPYGYTF. The CDR3 bases are TGTGCCAGCAGCAAAGCCTGGGAATGGCCTTATGGCTACACCTTC.

In its sample, this clonotype was seen a few times. This rearrangement joins TRBV19 to TRBJ2-3, with 8 bases matching TRBD1. The CDR3 spans 14 residues. The V and J ends lost 7 bases and 1 base, in that order; junction bases with no gene match: 4. Germline assignment: CDR1 LNHDA and CDR2 SQIVND (reference sequence). The CDR3 protein is CASTSGQGTDTQYF. The CDR3 DNA reads as TGTGCCAGTACCTCGGGACAGGGCACAGATACGCAGTATTTT.

This clonotype has at least ten counts. This chain uses TRBV7-2 with TRBJ2-1, with TRBD2 identical over 10 bases. This CDR3 is 16 amino acids long. Per germline, CDR1 SGHTA and CDR2 FQGNSA. With 1 base clipped from V and 1 base from J, the junction kept 1 base outside the gene matches. The CDR3: CASSLVAGGSYNEQFF. DNA for the CDR3: TGTGCCAGCAGCTTAGTAGCGGGGGGTTCCTACAATGAGCAGTTCTTC.

In this sample, this clonotype turned up many times. This chain joins TRBV7-2 and TRBJ2-3; 7 bases line up with TRBD2. V was pared by 2 bases and J by 6 bases, with 8 bases of the junction left unmatched. Germline V gene lookup returns CDR1 SGHTA and CDR2 FQGNSA. The CDR3 totals 15 residues. The CDR3 region has the DNA TGTGCCAGCAGCTTAAATCCGGGGAGGGTCGATACGCAGTATTTT. Its protein is CASSLNPGRVDTQYF.

This clonotype was picked up many times. J is TRBJ2-1 and V is TRBV20-1; possibly TRBD2 for D (7 bases). The CDR3 has 14 amino acids. From germline, CDR1 is DFQATT and CDR2 SNEGSKA (reference sequence). V dropped 3 bases and J dropped 3 bases, with 12 bases sitting between them. Written as DNA, the CDR3 is TGCAGTGCTAGGAGGGGGGGGATCTACAATGAGCAGTTCTTC. The encoded protein is CSARRGGIYNEQFF.

In this sample, this clonotype turned up a few times. CDR3 DNA sequence: TGTGCCACCGTACCACCTGACCGCTATTCACCCCTCCACTTT. Translating it yields CATVPPDRYSPLHF. The chain uses TRBV2 and TRBJ1-6; D gene ambiguous. The CDR3 has 14 amino acids. V lost 10 bases, J lost 8 bases, and 18 bases lay in between. Germline loops: CDR1 SNHLY, CDR2 FYNNEI.

CDR3 protein: CASSLRSRGGEQFF. Written as DNA, the CDR3 is TGTGCCAGCAGTCTCCGGAGCCGGGGAGGTGAGCAGTTCTTC. V gene TRBV7-2 combines with J gene TRBJ2-1, with a possible D match to TRBD2 (6 bases). The CDR3 consists of 14 residues. V lost 6 bases and J lost 9, with 18 bases in between. CDR1 and CDR2 (germline): SGHTA, FQGNSA.

The J gene is TRBJ2-2, the V gene TRBV4-2, with 11 nucleotides matching TRBD2. The ends lost 0 bases at V and 9 bases at J; junction bases unmatched: 12. Germline CDR1 is LGHNA and CDR2 is YNFKEQ. The CDR3 runs 18 residues. CDR3 coding DNA: TGTGCCAGCAGCCAAGAAGCTAGCGGGGGGTCCACACCGCGGGAGCTGTTTTTT. Amino acids: CASSQEASGGSTPRELFF.

This clonotype has more than one count but fewer than ten. The V and J genes are TRBV28 and TRBJ2-2, with D tentatively TRBD1 or TRBD2 (5 bases each). Deletions cut 5 bases from V and 5 bases from J, with 12 bases between. Germline V gives CDR1 MDHEN, CDR2 SYDVKM. The CDR3 extends over 14 amino acids. For the CDR3, the DNA is TGTGCCAGCAGTCCCGGGGACCTAACCGGGGAGCTGTTTTTT. It yields the protein CASSPGDLTGELFF.

This clonotype was observed at least ten times. V and J are TRBV27 and TRBJ1-1, with D unclear. Germline loops: CDR1 MNHEY, CDR2 SMNVEV (reference sequence). Trimming left V 5 bases short and J 1 base short, with 20 bases between. This CDR3 comprises 17 residues. CDR3 DNA sequence: TGTGCCAGCAGTCCCCGCAAGCAAACGGAAGCGAACACTGAAGCTTTCTTT. Translated, it gives CASSPRKQTEANTEAFF.

J is TRBJ2-5 and V is TRBV28; D gene ambiguous. The CDR3 sequence is 14 residues long. Germline values: CDR1 MDHEN, CDR2 SYDVKM. V lost 6 bases and J lost 4, with 15 bases in between. The CDR3 bases are TGTGCCAGCAGATGGGCCCGAAGCGTAGAGACCCAGTACTTC. As protein: CASRWARSVETQYF.

This clonotype has at least ten counts. This chain joins TRBV20-1 and TRBJ1-1, with D tentatively TRBD1 (5 bases). The V gene lost 5 bases and the J gene lost 5 bases, with 9 bases spanning the gap. CDR3 length: 11 amino acids. The germline V gene encodes CDR1 DFQATT and CDR2 SNEGSKA (reference sequence). The CDR3 is CSAHDSTEAFF. In DNA, the CDR3 is TGCAGTGCTCACGACAGTACTGAAGCTTTCTTT.

In this sample, this clonotype turned up many times. The chain uses TRBV7-3 and TRBJ2-6, with D perhaps matching TRBD1 (5 bases). The CDR3 loop spans 15 amino acids. CDR1 is SGHTA and CDR2 is FQGTGA in the germline V gene. Trimming pared 5 bases from V and 4 bases from J, leaving 12 bases between. For the CDR3, the DNA is TGTGCCAGCAGCGTATACCCAGGGGGGGCCAACGTCCTGACTTTC. Encoded protein: CASSVYPGGANVLTF.

J is TRBJ2-3 and V is TRBV5-1; 9 bases line up with TRBD2. The germline CDR1 and CDR2 sequences are SGHRS and YFSETQ. Germline trimming cut 3 bases from V and 2 bases from J; bases unmatched to any gene: 10. The CDR3 is 17 amino acids. This chain's CDR3 is CASSYLTSSGVTDTQYF. The CDR3 nucleotides are TGCGCCAGCAGCTACTTGACGTCTAGCGGGGTCACAGATACGCAGTATTTT.

The rearrangement joins TRBV5-1 to TRBJ1-1, with TRBD1 as a possible D gene (5 bases). V gave up 2 bases and J gave up 0 bases, with 8 bases separating them. The CDR3 contains 14 residues. Germline CDR1 and CDR2: SGHRS and YFSETQ. The CDR3 region has the DNA TGCGCCAGCAGCTTCACAGGCATGAACACTGAAGCTTTCTTT. Its protein product is CASSFTGMNTEAFF. The entire variable domain, with the rest obtained from reference TRBV5-1 and TRBJ1-1, is as follows: KAGVTQTPRYLIKTRGQQVTLSCSPISGHRSVSWYQQTPGQGLQFLFEYFSETQRNKGNFPGRFSGRQFSNSRSEMNVSTLELGDSALYLCASSFTGMNTEAFFGQGTRLTVV.

This clonotype was picked up many times. The V call is TRBV6-1, the J call TRBJ1-1, with D unresolved. The length of the CDR3 is 19 residues. The germline gives CDR1 MNHNS, CDR2 SASEGT. The V end lost 2 bases, the J end lost 3 bases, and 25 bases lay between the germline ends. CDR3 nucleotide sequence: TGTGCCAGCAGTGAATTTCCGATCGTACAGAATGAGTTGGACACTGAAGCTTTCTTT. This codes for CASSEFPIVQNELDTEAFF.

This clonotype has just a few counts. The CDR3 spells CASSPRGAGVGTEAFF. The CDR3 bases are TGTGCCAGCAGCCCTCGGGGTGCTGGGGTCGGCACTGAAGCTTTCTTT. This chain uses TRBV5-6 with TRBJ1-1; D not resolved. The V end was cut by 4 bases, the J end by 4 bases, with 20 bases between. This CDR3 spans 16 amino acids. Germline CDR1 reads SGHDT; CDR2 reads YYEEEE.

This clonotype was found many times. CDR3 protein: CSATKYLPGRYQNTEAFF. For the CDR3, the DNA is TGCAGTGCTACCAAGTATCTCCCGGGACGCTACCAGAACACTGAAGCTTTCTTT. This chain uses TRBV20-1 with TRBJ1-1; TRBD1 is a possible D gene (5 bases). Trimming shortened V by 4 bases and J by 1 base, and 25 bases separated the two germline ends. The V gene's germline CDR1 is DFQATT and CDR2 SNEGSKA (reference sequence). This CDR3 is built from 18 residues.